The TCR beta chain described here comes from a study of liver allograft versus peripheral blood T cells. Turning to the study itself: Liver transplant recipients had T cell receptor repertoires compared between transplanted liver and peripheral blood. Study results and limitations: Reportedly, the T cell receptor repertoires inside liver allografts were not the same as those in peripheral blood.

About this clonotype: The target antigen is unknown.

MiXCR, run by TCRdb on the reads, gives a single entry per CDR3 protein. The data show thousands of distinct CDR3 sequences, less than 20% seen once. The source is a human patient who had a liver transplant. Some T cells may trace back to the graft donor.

This chain's CDR3 is CASSLSVGDRQYCYTF. The CDR3 bases are TGTGCCAGCAGTTTATCTGTCGGGGACAGGCAGTACTGCTACACCTTC. The rearrangement joins TRBV27 to TRBJ1-2; 8 bases match TRBD1. The germline V gene has CDR1 MNHEY and CDR2 SMNVEV (reference sequence). The junction had 12 bases not matched to a gene; V was cut back by 0 bases and J by 9 bases. The CDR3 totals 16 residues.